Listed here are 28 T cell receptor beta chains from one sample, sequenced in a study of blood T cells in healthy people across ages. Sample-barcoded 5' priming and a J-beta primer mix drove a second PCR of roughly 6 to 12 cycles. Via MiXCR, TCRdb re-called the 5' RACE reads, giving one row per CDR3 protein. The sample contains around 900,000 distinct CDR3 sequences, roughly 51% of which appear only once. Sequencing used blood. These receptors were obtained from a woman aged 60 to 75 in good health.

The chain is built from TRBV20-1 and TRBJ2-7; D ambiguous. This CDR3 contains 13 residues. Trimming took off 1 base at V and 3 bases at J, with 10 bases between the two ends. Germline-derived CDR1 and CDR2 are DFQATT and SNEGSKA (reference sequence). CDR3 coding DNA: TGCAGTGCTAGAGTAAACAGATACTACGAGCAGTACTTC. Translation: CSARVNRYYEQYF.

The chain employs TRBV6-5 and TRBJ2-7, with a tentative D call TRBD1 (6 bases). This CDR3 spans 14 amino acids. V was cut by 10 bases and J by 0 bases, with 16 bases left in between. Germline V lookup: CDR1 MNHEY, CDR2 SVGAGI. The DNA for the CDR3 is TGTGCCACCGCGGACAGCTCAATCTCCTACGAGCAGTACTTC. It encodes CATADSSISYEQYF.

The rearrangement uses TRBV28 and TRBJ2-7; 7 bases are a match to TRBD2. Looked up from germline, CDR1 is MDHEN and CDR2 is SYDVKM. The V segment lost 4 bases and the J segment 1 base; nucleotides outside the gene matches: 7. This CDR3 is built from 15 residues. CDR3 DNA sequence: TGTGCCAGCAGTTATCCTCCGGGGGGATCCTACGAGCAGTACTTC. Amino acids: CASSYPPGGSYEQYF. Supplemented by reference TRBV28 and TRBJ2-7, the full variable domain reads DVKVTQSSRYLVKRTGEKVFLECVQDMDHENMFWYRQDPGLGLRLIYFSYDVKMKEKGDIPEGYSVSREKKERFSLILESASTNQTSMYLCASSYPPGGSYEQYFGPGTRLTVT.

In DNA form, the CDR3 reads TGTGCCAGCAGTTTTGTTTTGGTCTATGGCTACACCTTC. Translation gives CASSFVLVYGYTF. The V and J genes are TRBV6-6 and TRBJ1-2; D gene unclear. CDR3 length: 13 amino acids. The germline gives CDR1 MNHNY, CDR2 SVGAGI (reference sequence). V was clipped by 4 bases and J by 4 bases, with 10 bases between them.

The J gene is TRBJ2-3, the V gene TRBV7-9, with 11 bases aligning to TRBD1. CDR1 and CDR2 (germline): SEHNR, FQNEAQ (reference sequence). CDR3 length: 18 amino acids. With 3 bases clipped from V and 4 bases from J, the junction kept 12 bases outside the gene matches. For the CDR3, the DNA is TGTGCCAGCAGCTTTTTTCGGGACAGGGGGTTTGACGCAGATACGCAGTATTTT. Translation: CASSFFRDRGFDADTQYF. Looking up the rest from reference TRBV7-9 and TRBJ2-3 gives the full variable domain: DTGVSQNPRHKITKRGQNVTFRCDPISEHNRLYWYRQTLGQGPEFLTYFQNEAQLEKSRLLSDRFSAERPKGSFSTLEIQRTEQGDSAMYLCASSFFRDRGFDADTQYFGPGTRLTVL.

In this sample, this clonotype turned up a few times. The chain recombines TRBV27 with TRBJ2-3, with a possible D match to TRBD2 (6 bases). The CDR3 length is 14 residues. CDR1 is MNHEY, CDR2 SMNVEV, per germline (reference sequence). The ends were cut back, 8 bases at V and 2 bases at J, with 14 bases in the middle. In DNA form, the CDR3 reads TGTGCCAGCGACGGGAGACCTTCCACAGATACGCAGTATTTT. It yields the protein CASDGRPSTDTQYF.

The rearrangement links TRBV12-3 or TRBV12-4 to TRBJ1-2; TRBD1 agrees at 9 bases. The CDR3 has 16 residues. Trimming took 6 bases from V and 4 from J; bases not matched to a gene: 12. CDR3: CASSQQGDRVGYGYTF. CDR3 bases: TGTGCCAGCAGCCAACAGGGGGACAGGGTCGGCTATGGCTACACCTTC.

The chain joins TRBV12-3 or TRBV12-4 to TRBJ2-4, with 9 bases that match TRBD1. The DNA end is more similar to TRBJ2-7, so the J call may be wrong. This CDR3 has 14 amino acids. In nucleotides, the CDR3 is TGTGCCAGCAGTGCCCCGGGACAGGGCTACGAGCAGTACTTC. Translated: CASSAPGQGYEQYF.

The V gene is TRBV24-1, the J gene TRBJ2-4; no reliable D call. Germline V gene lookup returns CDR1 KGHDR and CDR2 SFDVKD. The CDR3 is 14 amino acids. Trimming stripped 3 bases from V and 2 bases from J, with 7 bases between. The CDR3 sequence: CATSDPVSKNIQYF. CDR3 DNA sequence: TGTGCCACCAGTGATCCTGTATCCAAAAACATTCAGTACTTC.

This clonotype occurred once. The junction departs from the called germline gene at one end, perhaps through a read error. This chain links TRBV5-1 with TRBJ2-3; 12 nucleotides line up with TRBD1. CDR3 size: 15 residues. Germline CDR1 reads SGHRS; CDR2 reads YFSETQ. CDR3 nucleotide sequence: TGCGCCGGCAGCTTGGGACAGGGGGCAGGGGATACGCAGTATTTT. Translation: CAGSLGQGAGDTQYF.

The chain uses TRBV20-1 and TRBJ2-1; TRBD2 aligns across 12 bases. Germline V CDR1 and CDR2: DFQATT, SNEGSKA (reference sequence). The CDR3 covers 15 residues. V gave up 3 bases and J gave up 9 bases; unmatched junction bases: 9. This chain's CDR3 is CSASGRLAGVGEQFF. Here the CDR3 DNA reads TGCAGTGCTAGCGGGAGACTAGCGGGAGTTGGTGAGCAGTTCTTC.

There are a few counts of this clonotype. The V and J genes are TRBV6-5 and TRBJ2-4; the D gene is possibly TRBD1 (6 bases). The DNA matches TRBJ2-7 better at its end, which makes the J call doubtful. Per germline, CDR1 MNHEY and CDR2 SVGAGI. This CDR3 is built from 14 residues. In DNA form, the CDR3 reads TGTGCCAGCAGCACAACAGGGTACCATCGCGAGCAGTACTTC. Translation: CASSTTGYHREQYF.

The J gene is TRBJ2-5, the V gene TRBV14; 9 nucleotides line up with TRBD1. The DNA end is more similar to TRBJ2-7, so the J call may be wrong. There are 13 residues in the CDR3. Per the germline V gene, CDR1 is SGHDN and CDR2 is FVKESK. CDR3 region: CASSVQTGGEQYF. CDR3 nucleotides: TGTGCCAGCAGCGTACAGACAGGGGGCGAGCAGTACTTC.

The chain has TRBV20-1 and TRBJ1-2; perhaps TRBD1 as D (6 bases). CDR3 size: 10 residues. V shed 8 bases and J shed 4 bases, with 8 bases lying between them. CDR1 DFQATT and CDR2 SNEGSKA come from the germline V gene (reference sequence). CDR3 DNA: TGCAGTACAGGGTCCTATGGCTACACCTTC. This encodes CSTGSYGYTF.

The chain couples TRBV13 to TRBJ2-7; 7 nucleotides agree with TRBD2. Trimming removed 2 bases from V and 6 bases from J; junction bases left unmatched: 10. The CDR3 is 15 residues long. Per germline, CDR1 PRHDT and CDR2 FYEKMQ (reference sequence). The CDR3 coding sequence is TGTGCCAGCAGCTTATTCGGGCGGGAGAGGGGCGAGCAGTACTTC. It codes for CASSLFGRERGEQYF.

The genes are TRBV10-3 and TRBJ2-1; D is unresolved. The germline CDR1 and CDR2 sequences are ENHRY and SYGVKD. The CDR3 extends over 14 amino acids. Trimming stripped 5 bases from V and 5 bases from J, with 13 bases between. The CDR3 spells CAISFSRLDNEQFF. The CDR3, as DNA: TGTGCCATCAGTTTCTCGCGGCTAGACAATGAGCAGTTCTTC.

The gene calls are TRBV24-1 and TRBJ2-1; 11 bases are a match to TRBD2. V was clipped by 5 bases and J by 3 bases; unmatched bases: 2. The length of the CDR3 is 15 residues. CDR1 and CDR2 (germline): KGHDR, SFDVKD. CDR3: CATSVGLAGYNEQFF. As DNA, the CDR3 is TGTGCCACCAGTGTTGGACTAGCGGGCTACAATGAGCAGTTCTTC.

CDR3 sequence (DNA): TGCAGCGTGAACCGGGACTTCCACAATGAGCAGTTCTTC. Residues: CSVNRDFHNEQFF. V and J are TRBV29-1 and TRBJ2-1; tentative D call: TRBD2 (6 bases). The CDR3 loop spans 13 amino acids. Germline CDR1 SQVTM, CDR2 ANQGSEA. V lost 6 bases and J lost 5, with 14 bases in between.

This chain connects TRBV29-1 to TRBJ2-1, with D perhaps given as TRBD1 or TRBD2 (5 bases each). V lost 7 bases and J 6 bases, leaving 13 bases between the germline ends. Germline V lookup: CDR1 SQVTM, CDR2 ANQGSEA. There are 12 residues in the CDR3. The DNA of the CDR3 is TGCAGCGGAGGGGAATCAGGCAATGAGCAGTTCTTC. Protein: CSGGESGNEQFF.

The CDR3 nucleotides are TGTGCCATCAGCCGAGGGGCCGATCAGCCCCAGCATTTT. It encodes CAISRGADQPQHF. The chain recombines TRBV10-3 with TRBJ1-5; maybe TRBD1 (5 bases). V lost 6 bases to trimming and J lost 5 bases, with 11 bases between them. The CDR3 has 13 residues. Germline CDR1 and CDR2: ENHRY and SYGVKD.

Only a few counts were recorded for this clonotype. This chain joins TRBV14 and TRBJ2-1; 8 nucleotides agree with TRBD2. Losses at the gene ends were 5 bases for V and 4 bases for J; bases not matched to a gene: 10. The CDR3 is made up of 16 amino acids. Germline-derived CDR1 and CDR2 are SGHDN and FVKESK. The chain's CDR3 is CASSTHGRALYNEQFF. DNA of the CDR3: TGTGCCAGCAGCACCCACGGGAGGGCCCTTTACAATGAGCAGTTCTTC. Drawing the rest from reference TRBV14 and TRBJ2-1, the complete variable domain is EAGVTQFPSHSVIEKGQTVTLRCDPISGHDNLYWYRRVMGKEIKFLLHFVKESKQDESGMPNNRFLAERTGGTYSTLKVQPAELEDSGVYFCASSTHGRALYNEQFFGPGTRLTVL.

Points on this clonotype: A much larger clone lies a single base off, so this may be a read error. This chain connects TRBV5-1 to TRBJ2-1, with 10 bases aligning to TRBD2. CDR1 is SGHRS and CDR2 is YFSETQ in the germline V gene. The CDR3 is 14 amino acids. The CDR3 region is CASANQREGNGQFF. The CDR3 DNA sequence: TGCGCCAGCGCGAATCAGCGGGAGGGCAATGGGCAGTTCTTC.

The chain links TRBV20-1 to TRBJ2-3; 9 nucleotides line up with TRBD1. This CDR3 has 16 amino acids. CDR1 is DFQATT, CDR2 SNEGSKA, per germline (reference sequence). V shed 7 bases and J 4 bases; nucleotides not matched to a gene: 15. CDR3 sequence reads: CSGLRTGTGSSDTQYF. The CDR3 coding sequence is TGCAGTGGGTTGAGAACCGGGACAGGGTCCTCAGATACGCAGTATTTT.

The chain uses TRBV24-1 and TRBJ2-3; unclear D gene. The V gene lost 4 bases and the J gene lost 3 bases, with 4 bases spanning the gap. Per the germline V gene, CDR1 is KGHDR and CDR2 is SFDVKD. The CDR3 has 12 residues. The DNA of the CDR3 is TGTGCCACCAGTGACCCTACAGATACGCAGTATTTT. It yields the protein CATSDPTDTQYF.

The chain combines TRBV20-1 with TRBJ2-1; the match to TRBD2 covers 15 bases. This CDR3 is 19 amino acids long. Per germline, CDR1 DFQATT and CDR2 SNEGSKA (reference sequence). The trim removed 6 bases at V and 0 bases at J, leaving 12 bases unmatched. The CDR3 nucleotides are TGCAGTGCGCCGCCCATAGGACTAGCGGGAGGGAACTCCTACAATGAGCAGTTCTTC. Translating it yields CSAPPIGLAGGNSYNEQFF.

This clonotype was counted a few times. The V call is TRBV10-2, the J call TRBJ2-6, with a possible D match to TRBD2 (5 bases). This CDR3 spans 15 amino acids. Deletions cut 3 bases from V and 4 bases from J, with 10 bases between. Per the germline V gene, CDR1 is WSHSY and CDR2 is SAAADI. CDR3 DNA sequence: TGCGCCAGCAGTGACCCGGGATCAGGGGCCAACGTCCTGACTTTC. Protein product: CASSDPGSGANVLTF.

The chain is built from TRBV3-1 and TRBJ2-5; 7 bases agree with TRBD2. The CDR3 totals 16 residues. Trimming cost V 5 bases and J 1 base; bases outside gene matches: 10. In germline, CDR1 is LGHDT, CDR2 YNNKEL (reference sequence). The CDR3 sequence is CASSTPDWGGQETQYF. Written as DNA, the CDR3 is TGTGCCAGCAGCACGCCGGACTGGGGGGGCCAAGAGACCCAGTACTTC.

This clonotype occurred once. V gene TRBV3-1 combines with J gene TRBJ2-5; TRBD2 matches 10 bases. The V gene end was trimmed by 2 bases and the J gene end by 7 bases; junction bases not matched to a gene: 7. Germline V gene data show CDR1 as LGHDT and CDR2 as YNNKEL (reference sequence). This CDR3 comprises 15 residues. The CDR3 is CASSQRQREGATQYF. CDR3 DNA: TGTGCCAGCAGCCAACGCCAGCGGGAGGGTGCGACCCAGTACTTC.